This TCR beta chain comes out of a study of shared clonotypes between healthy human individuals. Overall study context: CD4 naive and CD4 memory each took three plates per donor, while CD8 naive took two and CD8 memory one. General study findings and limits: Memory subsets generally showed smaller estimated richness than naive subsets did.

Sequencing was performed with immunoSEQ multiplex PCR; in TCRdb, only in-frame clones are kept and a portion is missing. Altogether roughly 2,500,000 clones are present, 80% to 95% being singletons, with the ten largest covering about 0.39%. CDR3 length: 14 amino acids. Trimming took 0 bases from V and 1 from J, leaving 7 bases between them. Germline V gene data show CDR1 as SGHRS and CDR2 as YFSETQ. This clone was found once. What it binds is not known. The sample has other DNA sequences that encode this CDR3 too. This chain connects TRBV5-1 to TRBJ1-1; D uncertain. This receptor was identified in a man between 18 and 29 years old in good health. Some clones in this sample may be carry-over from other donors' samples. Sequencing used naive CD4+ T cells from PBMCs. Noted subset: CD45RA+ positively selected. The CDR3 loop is CASSLGPPNTEAFF. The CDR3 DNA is TGCGCCAGCAGCTTGGGGCCGCCGAACACTGAAGCTTTCTTT.